This T cell receptor (beta chain) was sequenced in a study of blood T cell repertoires in COVID-19. On the study more broadly: There were acute and convalescent COVID-19 samples, and they came from the United States, Italy and Spain. T cells, B-cell-depleted T cells, or PBMCs provided the cDNA or gDNA that served as material.

The CDR3 covers 16 residues. Germline-derived CDR1 and CDR2 are SNHLY and FYNNEI. Trimming shortened V by 2 bases and J by 0 bases, and 11 bases separated the two germline ends. Those enrolled, adults aged roughly 18 to 89 years, came from 20 to 25 US areas. In Cohort 3, a recovered donor had either two negative PCRs, clearance, or symptom resolution. Profiled with immunoSEQ multiplex PCR; TCRdb holds only in-frame clones, not every one. Here the sample spans roughly 330,000 clones, roughly 86% being singletons. What was sequenced was PBMCs or T cells enriched from blood (not recorded which). This chain joins TRBV2 and TRBJ1-3, with D possibly TRBD1 on 6 matching bases. This clonotype originated in a woman between 25 and 40 years old who had recovered from COVID-19. The CDR3 protein is CASSENRAGSGNTIYF. The CDR3 nucleotides read TGTGCCAGCAGTGAAAACAGGGCAGGCTCTGGAAACACCATATATTTT. Full variable domain (outside the CDR3, taken from reference TRBV2 and TRBJ1-3): EPEVTQTPSHQVTQMGQEVILRCVPISNHLYFYWYRQILGQKVEFLVSFYNNEISEKSEIFDDQFSVERPDGSNFTLKIRSTKLEDSAMYFCASSENRAGSGNTIYFGEGSWLTVV.